Sequencing of this TCR beta chain was carried out in a study of T cells in Graves' hyperthyroidism and ophthalmopathy. Notes on the study in general: Most thyroid clonotypes that were expanded above 0.001 also turned up in blood.

RNA transcripts served as the template for amplifying TCR beta CDR3 regions. The study used the HTBI primer set for a first-round RT-PCR of the TCR CDR3. One entry per CDR3 protein results from TCRdb running MiXCR on the multiplex PCR reads. The table has about 400,000 distinct CDR3 sequences, roughly 14% seen once. The germline gives CDR1 SGHTA, CDR2 FQGNSA. V was trimmed by 5 bases and J by 3 bases, leaving 7 bases between them. The CDR3 sequence is 12 residues long. This clonotype was recorded many times. As yet, its antigen is unknown. This clonotype was obtained from a man aged 18-30 years with Graves' ophthalmopathy. Input material: blood. The J gene is TRBJ2-5, the V gene TRBV7-2; D call uncertain. Here the CDR3 reads CASSPRKETQYF. The CDR3 region has the DNA TGTGCCAGCAGCCCAAGAAAAGAGACCCAGTACTTC.